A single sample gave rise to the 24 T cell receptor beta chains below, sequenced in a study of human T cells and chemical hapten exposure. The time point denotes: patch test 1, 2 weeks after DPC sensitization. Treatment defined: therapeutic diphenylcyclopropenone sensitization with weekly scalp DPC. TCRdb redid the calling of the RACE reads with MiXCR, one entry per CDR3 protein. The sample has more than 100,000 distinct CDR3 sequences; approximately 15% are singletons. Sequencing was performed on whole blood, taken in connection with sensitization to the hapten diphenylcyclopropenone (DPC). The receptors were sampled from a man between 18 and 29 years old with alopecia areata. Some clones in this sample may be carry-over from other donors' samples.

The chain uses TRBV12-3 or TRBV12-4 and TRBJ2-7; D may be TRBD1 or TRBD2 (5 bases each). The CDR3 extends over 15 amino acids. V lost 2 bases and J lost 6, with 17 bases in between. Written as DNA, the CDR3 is TGTGCCAGCAGTTTAATAGCGACAGCCGGGGCCGAGCAGTACTTC. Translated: CASSLIATAGAEQYF.

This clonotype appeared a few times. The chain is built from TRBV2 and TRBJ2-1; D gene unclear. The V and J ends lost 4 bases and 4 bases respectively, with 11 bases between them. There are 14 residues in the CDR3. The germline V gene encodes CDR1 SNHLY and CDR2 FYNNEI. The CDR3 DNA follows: TGTGCCAGCAGTGTCAGCGTCGTATACAATGAGCAGTTCTTC. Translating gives CASSVSVVYNEQFF.

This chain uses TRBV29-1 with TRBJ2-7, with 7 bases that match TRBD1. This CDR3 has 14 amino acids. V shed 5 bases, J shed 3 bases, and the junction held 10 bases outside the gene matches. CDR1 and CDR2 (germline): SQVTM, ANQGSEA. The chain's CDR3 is CSVTWTGRVYEQYF. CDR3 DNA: TGCAGCGTTACGTGGACAGGCCGAGTCTACGAGCAGTACTTC.

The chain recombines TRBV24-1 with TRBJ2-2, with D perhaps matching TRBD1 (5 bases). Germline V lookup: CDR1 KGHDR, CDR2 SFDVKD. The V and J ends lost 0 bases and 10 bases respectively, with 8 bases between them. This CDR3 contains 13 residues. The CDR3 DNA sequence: TGTGCCACCAGTGATTTGTTAGGGGAGGAGCTGTTTTTT. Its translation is CATSDLLGEELFF.

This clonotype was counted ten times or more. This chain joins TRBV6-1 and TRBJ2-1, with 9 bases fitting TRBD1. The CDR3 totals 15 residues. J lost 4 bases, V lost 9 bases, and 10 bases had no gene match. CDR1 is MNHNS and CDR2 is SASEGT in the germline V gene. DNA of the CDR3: TGTGCCAGTTCGACCGACAGGGGGGGGTACAATGAGCAGTTCTTC. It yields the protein CASSTDRGGYNEQFF.

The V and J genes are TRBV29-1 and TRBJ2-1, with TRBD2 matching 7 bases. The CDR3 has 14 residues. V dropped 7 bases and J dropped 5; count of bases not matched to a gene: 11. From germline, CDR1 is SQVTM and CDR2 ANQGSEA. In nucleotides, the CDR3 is TGCAGCGCTGATGACCAGCGGGGCCACAATGAGCAGTTCTTC. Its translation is CSADDQRGHNEQFF.

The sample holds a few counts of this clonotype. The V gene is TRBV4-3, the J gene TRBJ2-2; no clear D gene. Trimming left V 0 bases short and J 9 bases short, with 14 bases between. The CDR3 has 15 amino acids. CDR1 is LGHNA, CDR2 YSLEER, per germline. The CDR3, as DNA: TGCGCCAGCAGCCAAGATAGAGATCGGATTTGGGAGCTGTTTTTT. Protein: CASSQDRDRIWELFF.

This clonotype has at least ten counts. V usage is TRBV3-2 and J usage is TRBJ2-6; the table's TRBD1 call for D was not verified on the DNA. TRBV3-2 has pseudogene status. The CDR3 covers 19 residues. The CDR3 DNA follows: TGTGCCAGCAGCCAAAGCAAAACAGGGAATAGGCCTGGGGCCAACGTCCTGACTTTC. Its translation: CASSQSKTGNRPGANVLTF.

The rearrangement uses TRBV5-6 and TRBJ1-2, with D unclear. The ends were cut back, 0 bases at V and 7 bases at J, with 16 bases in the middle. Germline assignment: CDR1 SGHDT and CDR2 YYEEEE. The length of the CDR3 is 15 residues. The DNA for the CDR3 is TGTGCCAGCAGCTTGGCCGACGTCAACCTATCTGGCTACACCTTC. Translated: CASSLADVNLSGYTF.

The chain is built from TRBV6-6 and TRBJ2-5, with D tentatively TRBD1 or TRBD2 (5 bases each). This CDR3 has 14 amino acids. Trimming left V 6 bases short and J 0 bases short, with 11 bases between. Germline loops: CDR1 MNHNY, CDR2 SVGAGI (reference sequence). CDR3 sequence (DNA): TGTGCCAGCAGGCCGGGACCAAACCAAGAGACCCAGTACTTC. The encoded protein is CASRPGPNQETQYF.

The CDR3 nucleotides read TGTGCCAGCAGCTCAATACAGGGTAGTGGGAATGAGCAGTTCTTC. Protein product: CASSSIQGSGNEQFF. This chain uses TRBV13 with TRBJ2-1; D perhaps matches TRBD1 (6 bases). CDR1 and CDR2 (germline): PRHDT, FYEKMQ (reference sequence). V lost 4 bases and J lost 7, with 17 bases in between. The CDR3 extends over 15 amino acids. Full variable domain (outside the CDR3, taken from reference TRBV13 and TRBJ2-1): AAGVIQSPRHLIKEKRETATLKCYPIPRHDTVYWYQQGPGQDPQFLISFYEKMQSDKGSIPDRFSAQQFSDYHSELNMSSLELGDSALYFCASSSIQGSGNEQFFGPGTRLTVL.

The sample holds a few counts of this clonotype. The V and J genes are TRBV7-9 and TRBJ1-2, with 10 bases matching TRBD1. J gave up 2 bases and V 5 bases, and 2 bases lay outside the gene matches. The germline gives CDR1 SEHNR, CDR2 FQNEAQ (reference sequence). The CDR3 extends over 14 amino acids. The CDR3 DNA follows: TGTGCCAGCAGCGGGACAGGGGTAAACTATGGCTACACCTTC. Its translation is CASSGTGVNYGYTF.

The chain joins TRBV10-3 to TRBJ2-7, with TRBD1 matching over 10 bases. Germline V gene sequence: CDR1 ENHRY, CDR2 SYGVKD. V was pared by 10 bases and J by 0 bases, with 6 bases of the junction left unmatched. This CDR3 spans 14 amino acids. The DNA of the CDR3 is TGTGCCACCGGGACAGGGGATAGCTCCTACGAGCAGTACGTC. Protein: CATGTGDSSYEQYV.

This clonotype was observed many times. CDR3 region: CASSQGQANTGELFF. Written as DNA, the CDR3 is TGTGCCAGCAGCCAAGGACAGGCGAACACCGGGGAGCTGTTTTTT. The V gene is TRBV3-1, the J gene TRBJ2-2; D is perhaps TRBD1 (6 bases). V was shortened by 1 base and J by 0 bases, with 6 bases between the two germline ends. The CDR3 spans 15 residues. Per germline, CDR1 LGHDT and CDR2 YNNKEL (reference sequence). Supplemented by reference TRBV3-1 and TRBJ2-2, the full variable domain reads DTAVSQTPKYLVTQMGNDKSIKCEQNLGHDTMYWYKQDSKKFLKIMFSYNNKELIINETVPNRFSPKSPDKAHLNLHINSLELGDSAVYFCASSQGQANTGELFFGEGSRLTVL.

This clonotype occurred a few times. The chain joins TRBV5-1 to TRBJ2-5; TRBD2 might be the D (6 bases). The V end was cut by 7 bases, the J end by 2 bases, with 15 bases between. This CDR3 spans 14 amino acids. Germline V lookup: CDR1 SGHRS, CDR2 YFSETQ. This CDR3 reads CASRDSLIQETQYF. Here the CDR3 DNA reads TGCGCCAGCCGGGACTCACTCATTCAAGAGACCCAGTACTTC.

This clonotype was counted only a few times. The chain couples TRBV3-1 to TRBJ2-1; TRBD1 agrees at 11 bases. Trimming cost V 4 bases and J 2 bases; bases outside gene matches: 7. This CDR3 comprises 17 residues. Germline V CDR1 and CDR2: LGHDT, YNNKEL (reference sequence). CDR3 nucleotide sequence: TGTGCCAGCAGCCTCGGACAGGGGGCGTCCCCCTACAATGAGCAGTTCTTC. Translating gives CASSLGQGASPYNEQFF.

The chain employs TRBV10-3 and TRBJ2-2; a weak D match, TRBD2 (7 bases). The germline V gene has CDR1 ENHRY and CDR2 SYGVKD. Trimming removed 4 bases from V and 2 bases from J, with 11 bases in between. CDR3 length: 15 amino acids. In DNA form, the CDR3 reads TGTGCCATCAGTGGGCGGGGGCCCAACACCGGGGAGCTGTTTTTT. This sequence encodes CAISGRGPNTGELFF.

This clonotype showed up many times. The CDR3 loop is CASSQDTANLAKNIQYF. The CDR3 DNA follows: TGCGCCAGCAGCCAAGATACAGCGAACCTAGCCAAAAACATTCAGTACTTC. The chain couples TRBV4-1 to TRBJ2-4; D unresolved. The V end was cut by 0 bases, the J end by 0 bases, with 12 bases between. This CDR3 comprises 17 residues. Germline V lookup: CDR1 MGHRA, CDR2 YSYEKL.

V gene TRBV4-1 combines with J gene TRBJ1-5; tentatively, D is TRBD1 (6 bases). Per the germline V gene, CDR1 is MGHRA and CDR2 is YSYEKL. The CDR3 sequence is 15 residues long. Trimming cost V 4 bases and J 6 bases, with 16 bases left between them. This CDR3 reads CASSLLHQGFQPQHF. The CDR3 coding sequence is TGCGCCAGCAGCCTACTGCATCAGGGGTTTCAGCCCCAGCATTTT.

The CDR3, as DNA: TGTGCCAGCAGCCTAGGTACGGGGGTCGGGACAGATACGCAGTATTTT. This codes for CASSLGTGVGTDTQYF. The V call is TRBV7-2, the J call TRBJ2-3; D perhaps matches TRBD2 (6 bases). The germline V gene encodes CDR1 SGHTA and CDR2 FQGNSA. Trimming cost V 5 bases and J 3 bases, with 18 bases left between them. This CDR3 is built from 16 residues. The entire variable domain, with the rest obtained from reference TRBV7-2 and TRBJ2-3, is as follows: GAGVSQSPSNKVTEKGKDVELRCDPISGHTALYWYRQSLGQGLEFLIYFQGNSAPDKSGLPSDRFSAERTGGSVSTLTIQRTQQEDSAVYLCASSLGTGVGTDTQYFGPGTRLTVL.

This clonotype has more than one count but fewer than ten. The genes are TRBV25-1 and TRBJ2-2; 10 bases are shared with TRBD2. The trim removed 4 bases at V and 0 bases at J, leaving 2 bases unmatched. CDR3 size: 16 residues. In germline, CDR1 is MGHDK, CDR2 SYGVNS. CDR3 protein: CASSGSGGANTGELFF. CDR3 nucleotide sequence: TGTGCCAGCAGTGGGAGCGGGGGGGCGAACACCGGGGAGCTGTTTTTT.

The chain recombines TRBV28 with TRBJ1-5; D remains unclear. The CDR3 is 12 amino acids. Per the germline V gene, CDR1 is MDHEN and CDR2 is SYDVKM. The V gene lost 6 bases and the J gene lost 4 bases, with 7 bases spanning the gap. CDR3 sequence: CASRLLNQPQHF. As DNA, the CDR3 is TGTGCCAGCAGACTTTTAAATCAGCCCCAGCATTTT.

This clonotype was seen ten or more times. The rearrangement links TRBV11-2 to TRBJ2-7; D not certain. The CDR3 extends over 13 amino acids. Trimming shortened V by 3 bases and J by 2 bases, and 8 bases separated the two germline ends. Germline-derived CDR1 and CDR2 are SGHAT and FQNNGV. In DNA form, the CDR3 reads TGTGCCAGCAGCTTGGGTCCTCCCTACGAGCAGTACTTC. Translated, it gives CASSLGPPYEQYF.

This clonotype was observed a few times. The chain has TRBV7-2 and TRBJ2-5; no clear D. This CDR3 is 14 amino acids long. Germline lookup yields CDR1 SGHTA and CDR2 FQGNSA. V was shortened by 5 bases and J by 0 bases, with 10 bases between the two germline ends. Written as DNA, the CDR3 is TGTGCCAGCAGCCTCTACCGGGACCAAGAGACCCAGTACTTC. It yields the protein CASSLYRDQETQYF.